The present T cell receptor beta chain was sequenced within a study of cytomegalovirus exposure and HLA in healthy donors. With respect to this clone: The antigen is not known.

Primers for the PCR totalled 60 Vbeta and 13 Jbeta. The data were produced by immunoSEQ multiplex PCR, yet TCRdb's version contains in-frame clones alone and is incomplete. The sample lists 85,000 to 95,000 clones, approximately 80% occurring once. Study outcomes and limitations: According to the study, 150 to 200 TCR beta chains were cytomegalovirus-associated.

Trimming pared 2 bases from V and 14 bases from J, leaving 16 bases between. The V gene's germline CDR1 is MNHNY and CDR2 SVGAGI (reference sequence). The CDR3 spans 13 residues. This sequence joins TRBV6-6 and TRBJ2-1, with a possible D match to TRBD1 (6 bases). The sample consisted of PBMCs. This sequence was found in a man aged 25 to 45 in good health and CMV-seropositive. CDR3 DNA sequence: TGTGCCAGCAGTTACCGGGACACCCCAGAAAAGTTCTTC. This sequence encodes CASSYRDTPEKFF.